This TCR beta chain was identified during a study of PD-L1 blockade in urothelial cancer. Trimming took 3 bases from V and 0 from J, leaving 5 bases between them. CDR3 length equals 13 residues. From germline, CDR1 is KGHSH and CDR2 LQKENI. The sample's time point: peripheral blood 6 weeks after treatment start. Measured with immunoSEQ multiplex PCR; TCRdb has only the in-frame clones, and not every one. Among 35,000 to 45,000 clones listed, 91% were seen once. The TCR was taken from a man in his sixties or seventies with urothelial cancer. The chain joins TRBV18 to TRBJ1-1; D remains unclear. The sequencing here drew on PBMCs, taken around atezolizumab (anti-PD-L1) treatment. The CDR3 reads CASSPLMNTEAFF. CDR3 DNA: TGTGCCAGCTCACCCCTTATGAACACTGAAGCTTTCTTT.